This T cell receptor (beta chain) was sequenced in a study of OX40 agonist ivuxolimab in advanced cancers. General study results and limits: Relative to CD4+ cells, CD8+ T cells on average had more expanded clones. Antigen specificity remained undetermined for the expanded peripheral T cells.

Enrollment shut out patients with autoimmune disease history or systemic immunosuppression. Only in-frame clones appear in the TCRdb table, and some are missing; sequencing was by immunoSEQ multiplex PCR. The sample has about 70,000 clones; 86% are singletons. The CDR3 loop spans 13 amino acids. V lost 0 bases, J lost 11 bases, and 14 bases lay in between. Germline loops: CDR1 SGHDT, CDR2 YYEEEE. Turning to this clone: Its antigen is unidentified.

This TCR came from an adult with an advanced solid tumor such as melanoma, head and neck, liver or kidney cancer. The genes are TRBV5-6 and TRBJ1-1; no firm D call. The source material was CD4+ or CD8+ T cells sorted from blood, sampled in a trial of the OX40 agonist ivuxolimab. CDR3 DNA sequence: TGTGCCAGCAGCTTGGAGCCCGGTTTAGGGGCTTTCTTT. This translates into CASSLEPGLGAFF. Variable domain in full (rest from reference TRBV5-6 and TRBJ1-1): DAGVTQSPTHLIKTRGQQVTLRCSPKSGHDTVSWYQQALGQGPQFIFQYYEEEERQRGNFPDRFSGHQFPNYSSELNVNALLLGDSALYLCASSLEPGLGAFFGQGTRLTVV.